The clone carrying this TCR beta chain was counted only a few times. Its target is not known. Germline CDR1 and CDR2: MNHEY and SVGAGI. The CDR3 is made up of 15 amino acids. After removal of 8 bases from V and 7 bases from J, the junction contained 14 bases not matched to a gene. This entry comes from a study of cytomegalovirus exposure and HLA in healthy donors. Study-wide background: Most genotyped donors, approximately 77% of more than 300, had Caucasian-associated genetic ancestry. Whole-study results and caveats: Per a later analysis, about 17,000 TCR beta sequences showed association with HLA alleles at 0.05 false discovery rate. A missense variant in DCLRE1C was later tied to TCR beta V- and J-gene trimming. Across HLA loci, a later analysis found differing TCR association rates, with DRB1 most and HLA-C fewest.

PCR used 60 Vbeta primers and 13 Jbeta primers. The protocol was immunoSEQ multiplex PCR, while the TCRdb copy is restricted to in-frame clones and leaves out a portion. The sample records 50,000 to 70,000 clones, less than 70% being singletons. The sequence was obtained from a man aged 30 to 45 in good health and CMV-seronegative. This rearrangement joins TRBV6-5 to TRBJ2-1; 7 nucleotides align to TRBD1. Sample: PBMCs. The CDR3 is CASLCRDRSRNEQFF. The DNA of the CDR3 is TGTGCCAGCTTGTGCCGGGACAGAAGTCGTAATGAGCAGTTCTTC.